Below, 17 T cell receptor beta chains from the same sample are listed, as sequenced in a study of T cell changes during pregnancy in multiple sclerosis. TCRdb's copy holds only in-frame clones and misses some; the assay was immunoSEQ multiplex PCR. The profile shows 20,000 to 25,000 clones, approximately 90% of them singletons. The source was CD4+ T cells from peripheral blood mononuclear cells, collected in the third trimester of pregnancy. Receptor source: a female donor with multiple sclerosis, enrolled in a pregnancy study.

The rearrangement joins TRBV5-1 to TRBJ1-6; D not certain. From germline, CDR1 is SGHRS and CDR2 YFSETQ. The CDR3 extends over 16 amino acids. V was cut by 4 bases and J by 10 bases, with 21 bases left in between. CDR3 in DNA: TGCGCCAGCAGCCTTGCAGGCCCAGCACCGGGATCACCCCTCCACTTT. Its protein product is CASSLAGPAPGSPLHF.

The J gene is TRBJ1-1, the V gene TRBV2; D is ambiguous. The V gene lost 6 bases and the J gene lost 0 bases, with 8 bases spanning the gap. This CDR3 comprises 13 residues. Germline V gene sequence: CDR1 SNHLY, CDR2 FYNNEI. The CDR3 protein is CASSAQVNTEAFF. CDR3 sequence (DNA): TGTGCCAGCAGCGCCCAGGTGAACACTGAAGCTTTCTTT.

This clone appeared once. In DNA form, the CDR3 reads TGTGCCAGCAGCTTGGGCGTTAGCGGGGAAGAGACCCAGTACTTC. Amino acids: CASSLGVSGEETQYF. The chain has TRBV5-6 and TRBJ2-5; 8 positions match TRBD2. Per the germline V gene, CDR1 is SGHDT and CDR2 is YYEEEE. Trimming removed 0 bases from V and 3 bases from J; junction bases left unmatched: 4. The CDR3 contains 15 residues. Full variable domain (outside the CDR3, taken from reference TRBV5-6 and TRBJ2-5): DAGVTQSPTHLIKTRGQQVTLRCSPKSGHDTVSWYQQALGQGPQFIFQYYEEEERQRGNFPDRFSGHQFPNYSSELNVNALLLGDSALYLCASSLGVSGEETQYFGPGTRLLVL.

The genes are TRBV7-9 and TRBJ2-7, with 7 nucleotides matching TRBD1. V was clipped by 4 bases and J by 2 bases; unmatched bases: 5. The CDR3 sequence is 14 residues long. Germline V gene lookup returns CDR1 SEHNR and CDR2 FQNEAQ (reference sequence). DNA of the CDR3: TGTGCCAGCAGCTGGTGGGACAGACCCTACGAGCAGTACTTC. Protein: CASSWWDRPYEQYF.

The chain employs TRBV11-2 and TRBJ2-7, with D possibly being TRBD1 (6 bases). The CDR3 has 12 amino acids. Germline V gene data show CDR1 as SGHAT and CDR2 as FQNNGV. With 3 bases removed from V and 3 bases from J, the gap between germline ends came to 6 bases. CDR3 sequence reads: CASSLGHYEQYF. The CDR3 coding sequence is TGTGCCAGCAGCTTGGGACACTACGAGCAGTACTTC.

This clone was seen only once. The V gene is TRBV28, the J gene TRBJ1-2; D gene ambiguous. The V gene's germline CDR1 is MDHEN and CDR2 SYDVKM. CDR3 length: 12 amino acids. V gave up 2 bases and J gave up 3 bases, with 4 bases separating them. The CDR3: CASSLQDYGYTF. CDR3 sequence (DNA): TGTGCCAGCAGTTTACAGGACTATGGCTACACCTTC.

The genes are TRBV4-1 and TRBJ1-2, with a tentative D call TRBD1 (5 bases). V gave up 0 bases and J gave up 3 bases, with 20 bases separating them. CDR1 is MGHRA, CDR2 YSYEKL, per germline. The CDR3 sequence is 18 residues long. The CDR3 loop is CASSQDSPGREVDYGYTF. Here the CDR3 DNA reads TGCGCCAGCAGCCAAGACTCGCCAGGGAGGGAGGTAGACTATGGCTACACCTTC.

This chain joins TRBV5-4 and TRBJ1-2; D is uncertain. V was pared by 2 bases and J by 4 bases, with 6 bases between. CDR1 is SGHNT, CDR2 YYREEE, per germline (reference sequence). CDR3 size: 12 residues. This CDR3 reads CASSFNSYGYTF. The CDR3 DNA is TGTGCCAGCAGCTTCAACAGCTATGGCTACACCTTC. The full variable domain, its missing parts supplied by reference TRBV5-4 and TRBJ1-2, is ETGVTQSPTHLIKTRGQQVTLRCSSQSGHNTVSWYQQALGQGPQFIFQYYREEENGRGNFPPRFSGLQFPNYSSELNVNALELDDSALYLCASSFNSYGYTFGSGTRLTVV.

The V and J genes are TRBV28 and TRBJ2-5, with 7 bases aligning to TRBD1. The CDR3 consists of 13 residues. The V segment lost 4 bases and the J segment 6 bases; nucleotides outside the gene matches: 5. Germline lookup yields CDR1 MDHEN and CDR2 SYDVKM. CDR3 sequence (DNA): TGTGCCAGCAGTTCGACAGGGTCCCAGACCCAGTACTTC. As protein: CASSSTGSQTQYF. Filled out from reference TRBV28 and TRBJ2-5, the complete variable domain reads DVKVTQSSRYLVKRTGEKVFLECVQDMDHENMFWYRQDPGLGLRLIYFSYDVKMKEKGDIPEGYSVSREKKERFSLILESASTNQTSMYLCASSSTGSQTQYFGPGTRLLVL.

The V gene is TRBV13, the J gene TRBJ2-7, with 7 nucleotides matching TRBD1. CDR1 and CDR2 (germline): PRHDT, FYEKMQ (reference sequence). Trimming at V came to 5 bases and at J to 7 bases, leaving 14 bases not matched to a gene. CDR3 length: 15 amino acids. The CDR3: CASSLTGTVRVEQYF. The DNA for the CDR3 is TGTGCCAGCAGCCTCACCGGGACAGTACGTGTGGAGCAGTACTTC. The whole variable domain, remainder taken from reference TRBV13 and TRBJ2-7, is AAGVIQSPRHLIKEKRETATLKCYPIPRHDTVYWYQQGPGQDPQFLISFYEKMQSDKGSIPDRFSAQQFSDYHSELNMSSLELGDSALYFCASSLTGTVRVEQYFGPGTRLTVT.

The chain is built from TRBV29-1 and TRBJ2-7, with 12 nucleotides matching TRBD1. The length of the CDR3 is 18 residues. Germline CDR1 and CDR2: SQVTM and ANQGSEA. V lost 3 bases to trimming and J lost 7 bases; unmatched junction nucleotides: 19. The CDR3 DNA reads as TGCAGCGTTGATGTGTTGGCTTTTCCGGGACAGGGGGCGTCAGAGCAGTACTTC. It yields the protein CSVDVLAFPGQGASEQYF.

This clone was seen once. The chain has TRBV4-1 and TRBJ1-2, with D possibly being TRBD1 (6 bases). Germline V gene lookup returns CDR1 MGHRA and CDR2 YSYEKL. This CDR3 is built from 19 residues. V lost 1 base, J lost 2 bases, and 23 bases lay in between. Here the CDR3 DNA reads TGCGCCAGCAGCCAAGCGATGCAGGGATCCAGGGGTCTAAACTATGGCTACACCTTC. It is translated as CASSQAMQGSRGLNYGYTF.

V usage is TRBV10-1 and J usage is TRBJ1-1; TRBD1 matches at 8 bases. The V and J ends lost 4 bases and 9 bases, in that order; junction bases with no gene match: 7. In germline, CDR1 is WNHNN, CDR2 SYGVQD (reference sequence). CDR3 size: 13 residues. For the CDR3, the DNA is TGCGCCAGCAGTGTCGGACAGGGTTCTCAAGCTTTCTTT. Protein: CASSVGQGSQAFF.

The J gene is TRBJ2-5, the V gene TRBV6-5, with D possibly TRBD1 on 6 matching bases. CDR1 is MNHEY and CDR2 is SVGAGI in the germline V gene. V was shortened by 2 bases and J by 0 bases, with 10 bases between the two germline ends. This CDR3 region has 15 residues. CDR3: CASSYQGSYQETQYF. The DNA of the CDR3 is TGTGCCAGCAGTTACCAGGGGTCCTACCAAGAGACCCAGTACTTC.

CDR3 sequence (DNA): TGCGCCAGCAGCTCCTACGAGGAGGGCGGCGCTTTCTTT. Translating gives CASSSYEEGGAFF. The gene calls are TRBV5-1 and TRBJ1-1; D remains unclear. The CDR3 has 13 residues. The ends were cut back, 3 bases at V and 11 bases at J, with 17 bases in the middle. Germline V gene sequence: CDR1 SGHRS, CDR2 YFSETQ.

V usage is TRBV2 and J usage is TRBJ1-5; D might be TRBD1 (6 bases). The CDR3 loop spans 15 amino acids. From germline, CDR1 is SNHLY and CDR2 FYNNEI. Trimming stripped 4 bases from V and 7 bases from J, with 17 bases between. For the CDR3, the DNA is TGTGCCAGCAGTGCCAGAAGGGGGGGTCGCCAGCCCCAGCATTTT. Protein sequence: CASSARRGGRQPQHF. The full variable domain, in which reference TRBV2 and TRBJ1-5 provide the parts outside the CDR3, is EPEVTQTPSHQVTQMGQEVILRCVPISNHLYFYWYRQILGQKVEFLVSFYNNEISEKSEIFDDQFSVERPDGSNFTLKIRSTKLEDSAMYFCASSARRGGRQPQHFGDGTRLSIL.

The chain joins TRBV30 to TRBJ1-3; D uncertain. CDR3 length: 13 residues. Trimming pared 0 bases from V and 5 bases from J, leaving 8 bases between. Germline CDR1 GTSNPN, CDR2 SVGIG (reference sequence). The CDR3 is CAWSVNNRNTIYF. The DNA of the CDR3 is TGTGCCTGGAGTGTTAACAACCGAAACACCATATATTTT.